These 10 T cell receptor beta chains came from one sample sequenced in a study of CD4+ T cells in melanoma. Assay used: immunoSEQ multiplex PCR; TCRdb lists only in-frame clones, some missing. The sample has 10,000 to 13,000 clones; nearly 70% are singletons. Sequencing used cells from a culture (not recorded whether cultured in vitro). The origin of the receptors is a human donor with melanoma.

In its sample, this clone ranks as medium-sized. Here the CDR3 reads CASLGTGSTLYF. CDR3 nucleotides: TGTGCCAGCTTAGGGACAGGGTCAACTCTGTACTTC. The chain joins TRBV2 to TRBJ2-5; TRBD1 aligns across 9 bases. V lost 8 bases, J lost 13 bases, and 11 bases stayed unmatched. The germline CDR1 and CDR2 sequences are SNHLY and FYNNEI. The CDR3 runs 12 residues.

V is TRBV5-1 and J is TRBJ2-2; TRBD1 might be the D (6 bases). This CDR3 has 13 amino acids. Germline V lookup: CDR1 SGHRS, CDR2 YFSETQ. Deletions cut 3 bases from V and 6 bases from J, with 9 bases between. In DNA form, the CDR3 reads TGCGCCAGCAGCTGGGGGACATCCGGGGAGCTGTTTTTT. Encoded protein: CASSWGTSGELFF. Using reference TRBV5-1 and TRBJ2-2 for the parts outside the CDR3, the full variable domain is KAGVTQTPRYLIKTRGQQVTLSCSPISGHRSVSWYQQTPGQGLQFLFEYFSETQRNKGNFPGRFSGRQFSNSRSEMNVSTLELGDSALYLCASSWGTSGELFFGEGSRLTVL.

V and J are TRBV2 and TRBJ2-2, with 8 bases that match TRBD1. The CDR3 has 14 amino acids. With V trimmed by 4 bases and J by 3 bases, 1 base remained unmatched. Germline CDR1 reads SNHLY; CDR2 reads FYNNEI. The CDR3 sequence: CASSADRDTGELFF. The CDR3, as DNA: TGTGCCAGCAGTGCGGACAGGGACACCGGGGAGCTGTTTTTT.

This clone was seen a few times. The chain employs TRBV5-1 and TRBJ1-1; weak D call: TRBD1 (6 bases). This CDR3 is built from 14 residues. Germline lookup yields CDR1 SGHRS and CDR2 YFSETQ. Between the trimmed V and J ends, which lost 4 bases and 1 base, there was a span of 11 bases. The DNA of the CDR3 is TGCGCCAGCAGCAACAACAGGGCGAACACTGAAGCTTTCTTT. This gives the protein CASSNNRANTEAFF. Based on the CDR3 plus reference TRBV5-1 and TRBJ1-1, the full variable domain is KAGVTQTPRYLIKTRGQQVTLSCSPISGHRSVSWYQQTPGQGLQFLFEYFSETQRNKGNFPGRFSGRQFSNSRSEMNVSTLELGDSALYLCASSNNRANTEAFFGQGTRLTVV.

CDR3 sequence reads: CASSVFAGNYGYTF. CDR3 nucleotide sequence: TGTGCCAGCAGCGTGTTTGCGGGAAACTATGGCTACACCTTC. This chain connects TRBV9 to TRBJ1-2, with D unclear. Trimming removed 2 bases at V and 2 bases at J, with 10 bases between. Germline V gene sequence: CDR1 SGDLS, CDR2 YYNGEE. This CDR3 comprises 14 residues.

V gene TRBV11-2 combines with J gene TRBJ2-1; TRBD1 matches at 12 bases. The CDR3 loop spans 15 amino acids. Germline V gives CDR1 SGHAT, CDR2 FQNNGV. Germline trimming cut 5 bases from V and 7 bases from J; bases unmatched to any gene: 6. The CDR3 bases are TGTGCCAGCAGCCGCCGGGGACAGGGGGCTAATGAGCAGTTCTTC. Translating gives CASSRRGQGANEQFF.

This clone has only a few counts. The J gene is TRBJ1-5, the V gene TRBV6-5; no clear D gene. The germline V and J ends were trimmed by 5 bases and 5 bases, with 13 bases remaining between them. The length of the CDR3 is 14 residues. Germline V gives CDR1 MNHEY, CDR2 SVGAGI. The CDR3 bases are TGTGCCAGCAGTCGCCGCAGAACATATCAGCCCCAGCATTTT. Its protein product is CASSRRRTYQPQHF.

This chain links TRBV4-1 with TRBJ1-3; TRBD1 is a possible D gene (6 bases). The V and J ends lost 4 bases and 0 bases respectively, with 13 bases between them. Per germline, CDR1 MGHRA and CDR2 YSYEKL. The CDR3 sequence is 16 residues long. CDR3 in DNA: TGCGCCAGCAGCCCGGGGGCCTTACACTCTGGAAACACCATATATTTT. Its translation: CASSPGALHSGNTIYF.

The J gene is TRBJ2-5, the V gene TRBV7-9, with unresolved D. CDR1 and CDR2 from the germline V gene are SEHNR and FQNEAQ (reference sequence). V lost 2 bases and J 5 bases, leaving 12 bases between the germline ends. The CDR3 has 14 amino acids. The CDR3, as DNA: TGTGCCAGCAGCTTATCGGGCAGTGGGGAGACCCAGTACTTC. Its protein is CASSLSGSGETQYF.

The chain carries TRBV25-1 and TRBJ2-2, with D possibly being TRBD2 (6 bases). The CDR3 covers 17 residues. V was clipped by 4 bases and J by 0 bases, with 15 bases between them. The germline V gene encodes CDR1 MGHDK and CDR2 SYGVNS. CDR3 nucleotides: TGTGCCAGCAGTGGACCCGGGGGTGGGTCGAACACCGGGGAGCTGTTTTTT. Its protein product is CASSGPGGGSNTGELFF.